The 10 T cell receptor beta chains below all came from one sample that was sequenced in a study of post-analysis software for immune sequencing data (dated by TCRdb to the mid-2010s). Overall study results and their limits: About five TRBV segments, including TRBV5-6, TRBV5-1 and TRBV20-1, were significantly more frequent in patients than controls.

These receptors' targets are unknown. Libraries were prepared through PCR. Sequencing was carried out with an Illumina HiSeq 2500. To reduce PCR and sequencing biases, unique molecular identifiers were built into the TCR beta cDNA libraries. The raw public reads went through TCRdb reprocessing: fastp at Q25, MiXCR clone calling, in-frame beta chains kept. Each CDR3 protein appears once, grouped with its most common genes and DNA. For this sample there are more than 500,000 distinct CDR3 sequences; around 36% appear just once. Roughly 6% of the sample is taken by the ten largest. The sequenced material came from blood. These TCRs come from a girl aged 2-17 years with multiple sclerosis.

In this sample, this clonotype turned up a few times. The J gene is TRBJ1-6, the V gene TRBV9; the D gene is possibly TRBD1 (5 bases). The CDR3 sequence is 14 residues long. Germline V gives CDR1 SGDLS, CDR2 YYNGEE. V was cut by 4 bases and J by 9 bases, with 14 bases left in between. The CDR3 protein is CASSRGGMGSPLHF. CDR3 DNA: TGTGCCAGCAGCCGGGGGGGGATGGGTTCACCCCTCCACTTT.

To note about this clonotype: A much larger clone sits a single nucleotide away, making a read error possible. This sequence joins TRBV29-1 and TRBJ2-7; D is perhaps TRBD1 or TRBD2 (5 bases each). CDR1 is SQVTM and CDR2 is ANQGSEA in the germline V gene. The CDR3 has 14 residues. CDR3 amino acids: CSVDYGAVTETQCF. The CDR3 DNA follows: TGCAGCGTTGATTACGGGGCTGTTACGGAGACCCAGTGCTTC.

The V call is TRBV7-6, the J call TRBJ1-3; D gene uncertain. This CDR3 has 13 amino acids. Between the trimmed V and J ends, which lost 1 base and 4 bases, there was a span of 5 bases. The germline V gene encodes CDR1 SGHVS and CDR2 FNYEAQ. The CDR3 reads CASSLEWGNTIYF. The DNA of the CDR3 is TGTGCCAGCAGCTTAGAATGGGGAAACACCATATATTTT.

CDR3 sequence (DNA): TGTGCCAGCAGGCTACGCGACAGGGAGAACACTGAAGCTTTCTTT. Protein: CASRLRDRENTEAFF. The chain combines TRBV5-5 with TRBJ1-1, with 7 nucleotides matching TRBD1. The germline CDR1 and CDR2 sequences are SGHKS and YYEKEE (reference sequence). V lost 5 bases and J lost 1; bases outside the gene matches: 8. There are 15 residues in the CDR3.

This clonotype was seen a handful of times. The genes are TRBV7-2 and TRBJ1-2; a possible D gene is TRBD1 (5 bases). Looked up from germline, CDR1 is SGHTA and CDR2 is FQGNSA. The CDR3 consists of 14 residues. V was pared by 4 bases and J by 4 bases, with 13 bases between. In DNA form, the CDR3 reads TGTGCCAGCAGCTGGCAAGGGGCTAGCTATGGCTACACCTTC. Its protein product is CASSWQGASYGYTF.

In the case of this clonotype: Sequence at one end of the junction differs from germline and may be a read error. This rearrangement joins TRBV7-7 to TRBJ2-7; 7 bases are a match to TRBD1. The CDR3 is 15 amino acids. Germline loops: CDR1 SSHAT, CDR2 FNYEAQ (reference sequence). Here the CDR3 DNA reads TGTGCTAGCAGCCTTGGACAGGCCAGCACCTACGAGCAGTACTTC. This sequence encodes CASSLGQASTYEQYF.

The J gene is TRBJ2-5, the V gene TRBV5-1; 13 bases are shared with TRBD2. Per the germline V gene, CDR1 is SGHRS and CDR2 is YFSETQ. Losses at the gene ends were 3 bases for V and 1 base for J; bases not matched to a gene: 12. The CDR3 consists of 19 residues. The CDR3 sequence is CASSYISGTSGVFQETQYF. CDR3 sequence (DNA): TGCGCCAGCAGCTACATCTCCGGGACTAGCGGGGTGTTCCAAGAGACCCAGTACTTC.

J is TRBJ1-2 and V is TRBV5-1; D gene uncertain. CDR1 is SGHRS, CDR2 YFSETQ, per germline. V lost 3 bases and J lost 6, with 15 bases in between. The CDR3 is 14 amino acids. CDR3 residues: CASSSSTLVHGYTF. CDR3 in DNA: TGCGCCAGCAGCTCCTCGACACTTGTGCATGGCTACACCTTC.

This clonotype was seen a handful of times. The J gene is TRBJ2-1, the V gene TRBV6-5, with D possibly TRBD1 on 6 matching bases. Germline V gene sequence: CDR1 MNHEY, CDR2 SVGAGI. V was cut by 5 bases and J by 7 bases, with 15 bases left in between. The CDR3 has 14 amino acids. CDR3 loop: CASSIQGGWNEQFF. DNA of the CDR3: TGTGCCAGCAGTATACAGGGTGGGTGGAATGAGCAGTTCTTC.

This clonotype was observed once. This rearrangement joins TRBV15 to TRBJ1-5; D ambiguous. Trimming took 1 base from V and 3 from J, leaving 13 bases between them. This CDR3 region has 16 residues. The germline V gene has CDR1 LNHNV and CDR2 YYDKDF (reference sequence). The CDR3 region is CATSRGDGRDNQPQHF. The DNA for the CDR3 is TGTGCCACCAGCAGAGGCGACGGACGGGACAATCAGCCCCAGCATTTT.